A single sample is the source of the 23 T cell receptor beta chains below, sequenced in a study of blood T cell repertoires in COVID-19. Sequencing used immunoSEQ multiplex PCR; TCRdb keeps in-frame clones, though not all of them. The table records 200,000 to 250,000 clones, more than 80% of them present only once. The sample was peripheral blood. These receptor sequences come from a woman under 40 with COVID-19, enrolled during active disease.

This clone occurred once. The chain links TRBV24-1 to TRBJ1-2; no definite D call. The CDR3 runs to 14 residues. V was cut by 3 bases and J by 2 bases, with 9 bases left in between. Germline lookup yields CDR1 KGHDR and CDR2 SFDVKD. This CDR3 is CATSDMTGNYGYTF. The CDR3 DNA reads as TGTGCCACCAGTGATATGACCGGGAACTATGGCTACACCTTC.

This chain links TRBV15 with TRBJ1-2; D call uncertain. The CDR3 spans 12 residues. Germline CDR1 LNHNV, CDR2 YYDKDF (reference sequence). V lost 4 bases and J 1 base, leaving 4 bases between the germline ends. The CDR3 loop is CATSILNYGYTF. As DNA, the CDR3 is TGTGCCACCAGCATTCTTAACTATGGCTACACCTTC.

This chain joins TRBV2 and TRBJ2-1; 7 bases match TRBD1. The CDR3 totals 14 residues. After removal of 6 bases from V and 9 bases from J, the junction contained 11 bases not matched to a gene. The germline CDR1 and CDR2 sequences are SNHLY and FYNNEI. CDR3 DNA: TGTGCCAGCAGACAATCGAACAGGGGTATTGAGCAGTTCTTC. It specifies CASRQSNRGIEQFF.

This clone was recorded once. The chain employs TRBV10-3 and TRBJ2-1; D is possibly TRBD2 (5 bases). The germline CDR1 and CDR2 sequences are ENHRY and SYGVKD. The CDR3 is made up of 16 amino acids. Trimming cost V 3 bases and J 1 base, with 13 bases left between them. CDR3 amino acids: CAISDPTEGSYNEQFF. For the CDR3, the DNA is TGTGCCATCAGTGACCCCACCGAGGGTTCCTACAATGAGCAGTTCTTC.

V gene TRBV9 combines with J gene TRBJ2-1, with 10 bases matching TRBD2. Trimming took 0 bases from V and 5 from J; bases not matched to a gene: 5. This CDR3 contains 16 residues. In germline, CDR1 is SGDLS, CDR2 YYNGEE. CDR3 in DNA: TGTGCCAGCAGCGTAGATCTAGCGGGAGTGGACAATGAGCAGTTCTTC. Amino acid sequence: CASSVDLAGVDNEQFF.

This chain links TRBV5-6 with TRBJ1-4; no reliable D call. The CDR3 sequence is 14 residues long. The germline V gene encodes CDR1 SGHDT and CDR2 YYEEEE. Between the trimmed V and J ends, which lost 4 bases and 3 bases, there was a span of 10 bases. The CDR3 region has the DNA TGTGCCAGCAGCCTGACGAGGGCTAATGAAAAACTGTTTTTT. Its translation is CASSLTRANEKLFF.

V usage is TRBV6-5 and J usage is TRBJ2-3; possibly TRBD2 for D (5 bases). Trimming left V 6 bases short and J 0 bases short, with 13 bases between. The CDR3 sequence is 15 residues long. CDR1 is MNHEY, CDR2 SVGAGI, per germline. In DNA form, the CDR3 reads TGTGCCAGCAGGCCAAGCGGAACTAGCACAGATACGCAGTATTTT. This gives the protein CASRPSGTSTDTQYF.

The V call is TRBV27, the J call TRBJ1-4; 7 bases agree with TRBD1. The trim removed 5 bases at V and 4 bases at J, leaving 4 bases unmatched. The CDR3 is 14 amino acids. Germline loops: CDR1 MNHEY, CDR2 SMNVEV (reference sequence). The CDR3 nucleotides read TGTGCCAGCAGTCCGGGACAGATTAATGAAAAACTGTTTTTT. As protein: CASSPGQINEKLFF.

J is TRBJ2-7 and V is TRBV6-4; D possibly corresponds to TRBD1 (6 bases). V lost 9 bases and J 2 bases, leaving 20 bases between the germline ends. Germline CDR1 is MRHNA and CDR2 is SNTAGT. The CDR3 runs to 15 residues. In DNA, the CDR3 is TGTGCCAGTATTCTAAGCCAGGGGTGGCCCTACGAGCAGTACTTC. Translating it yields CASILSQGWPYEQYF.

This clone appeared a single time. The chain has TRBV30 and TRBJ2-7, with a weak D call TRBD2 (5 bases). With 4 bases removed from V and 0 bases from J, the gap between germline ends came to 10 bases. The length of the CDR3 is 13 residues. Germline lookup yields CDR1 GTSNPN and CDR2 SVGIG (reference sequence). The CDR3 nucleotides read TGTGCCTGGAACCCTGGGAGCTCCTACGAGCAGTACTTC. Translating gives CAWNPGSSYEQYF. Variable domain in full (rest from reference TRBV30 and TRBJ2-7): SQTIHQWPATLVQPVGSPLSLECTVEGTSNPNLYWYRQAAGRGLQLLFYSVGIGQISSEVPQNLSASRPQDRQFILSSKKLLLSDSGFYLCAWNPGSSYEQYFGPGTRLTVT.

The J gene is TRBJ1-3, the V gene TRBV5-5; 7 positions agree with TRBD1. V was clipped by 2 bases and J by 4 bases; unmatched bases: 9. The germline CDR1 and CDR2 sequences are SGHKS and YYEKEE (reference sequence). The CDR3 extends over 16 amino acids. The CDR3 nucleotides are TGTGCCAGCAGCTTTCTAAGTCCGGGACAGGGAAACACCATATATTTT. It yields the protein CASSFLSPGQGNTIYF. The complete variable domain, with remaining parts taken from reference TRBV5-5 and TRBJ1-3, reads DAGVTQSPTHLIKTRGQQVTLRCSPISGHKSVSWYQQVLGQGPQFIFQYYEKEERGRGNFPDRFSARQFPNYSSELNVNALLLGDSALYLCASSFLSPGQGNTIYFGEGSWLTVV.

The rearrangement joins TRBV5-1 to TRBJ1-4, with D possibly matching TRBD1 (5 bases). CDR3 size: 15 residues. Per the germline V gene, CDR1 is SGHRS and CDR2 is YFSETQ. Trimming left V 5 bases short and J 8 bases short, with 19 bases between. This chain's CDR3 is CASSPGAAEWEKLFF. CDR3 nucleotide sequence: TGCGCCAGCAGTCCTGGGGCGGCAGAATGGGAAAAACTGTTTTTT.

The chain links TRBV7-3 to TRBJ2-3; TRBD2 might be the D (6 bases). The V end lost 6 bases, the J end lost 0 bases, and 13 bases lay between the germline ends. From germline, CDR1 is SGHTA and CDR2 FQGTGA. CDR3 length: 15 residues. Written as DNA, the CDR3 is TGTGCCAGCAGTCAACAAGCGGGTAGCACAGATACGCAGTATTTT. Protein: CASSQQAGSTDTQYF. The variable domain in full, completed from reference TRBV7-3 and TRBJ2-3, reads GAGVSQTPSNKVTEKGKYVELRCDPISGHTALYWYRQSLGQGPEFLIYFQGTGAADDSGLPNDRFFAVRPEGSVSTLKIQRTERGDSAVYLCASSQQAGSTDTQYFGPGTRLTVL.

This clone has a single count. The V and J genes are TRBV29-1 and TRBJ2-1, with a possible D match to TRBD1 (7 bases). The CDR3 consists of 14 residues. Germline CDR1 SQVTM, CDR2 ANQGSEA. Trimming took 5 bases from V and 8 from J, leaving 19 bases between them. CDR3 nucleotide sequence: TGCAGCGTTAGTGAGACAGGGCCGGGGGATGAGCAGTTCTTC. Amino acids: CSVSETGPGDEQFF.

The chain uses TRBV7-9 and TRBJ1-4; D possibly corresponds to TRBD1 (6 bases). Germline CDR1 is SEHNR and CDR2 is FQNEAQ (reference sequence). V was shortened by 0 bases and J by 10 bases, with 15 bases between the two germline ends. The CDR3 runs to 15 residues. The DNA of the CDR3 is TGTGCCAGCAGCTTAGCGGACAGTGGGAGGGCAAAACTGTTTTTT. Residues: CASSLADSGRAKLFF.

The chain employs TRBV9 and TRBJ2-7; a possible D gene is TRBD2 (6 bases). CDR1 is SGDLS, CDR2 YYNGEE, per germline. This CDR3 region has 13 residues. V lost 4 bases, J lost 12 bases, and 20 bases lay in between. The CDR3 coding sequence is TGTGCCAGCAGCCCATCCAGGTGGGGGGAACGGTACTTC. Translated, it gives CASSPSRWGERYF. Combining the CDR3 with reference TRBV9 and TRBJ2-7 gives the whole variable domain DSGVTQTPKHLITATGQRVTLRCSPRSGDLSVYWYQQSLDQGLQFLIQYYNGEERAKGNILERFSAQQFPDLHSELNLSSLELGDSALYFCASSPSRWGERYFGPGTRLTVT.

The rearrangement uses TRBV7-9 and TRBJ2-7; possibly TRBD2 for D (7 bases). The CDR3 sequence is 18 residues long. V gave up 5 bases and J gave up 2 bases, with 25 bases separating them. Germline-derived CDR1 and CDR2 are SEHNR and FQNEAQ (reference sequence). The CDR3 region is CASSHTSRGAKIAYEQYF. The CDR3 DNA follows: TGTGCCAGCAGCCACACTTCCCGGGGGGCCAAGATCGCCTACGAGCAGTACTTC.

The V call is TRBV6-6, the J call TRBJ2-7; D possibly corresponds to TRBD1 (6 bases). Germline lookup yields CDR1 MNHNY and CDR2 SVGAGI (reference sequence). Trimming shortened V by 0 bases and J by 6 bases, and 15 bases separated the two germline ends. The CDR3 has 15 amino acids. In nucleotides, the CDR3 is TGTGCCAGCAGTTACTCCGGAGGACAGAGGCTCGAGCAGTACTTC. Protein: CASSYSGGQRLEQYF.

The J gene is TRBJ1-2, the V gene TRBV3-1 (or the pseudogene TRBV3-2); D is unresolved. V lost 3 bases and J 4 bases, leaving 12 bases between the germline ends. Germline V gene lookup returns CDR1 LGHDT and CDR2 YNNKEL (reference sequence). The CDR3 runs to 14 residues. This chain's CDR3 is CASSQGVSGYGYTF. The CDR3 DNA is TGTGCCAGCAGCCAGGGAGTTTCTGGCTATGGCTACACCTTC.

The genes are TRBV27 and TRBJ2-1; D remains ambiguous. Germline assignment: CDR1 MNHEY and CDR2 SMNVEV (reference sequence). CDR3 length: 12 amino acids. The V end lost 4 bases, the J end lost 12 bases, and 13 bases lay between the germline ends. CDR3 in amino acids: CASSSGSSLQFF. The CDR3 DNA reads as TGTGCCAGCAGTTCCGGTAGCTCTCTGCAGTTCTTC.

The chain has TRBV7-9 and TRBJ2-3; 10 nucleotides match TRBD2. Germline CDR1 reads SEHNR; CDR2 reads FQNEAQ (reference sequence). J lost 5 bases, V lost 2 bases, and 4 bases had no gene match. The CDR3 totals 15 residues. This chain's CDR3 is CASSLLPSGGDTQYF. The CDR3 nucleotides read TGTGCCAGCAGCTTACTGCCTAGCGGGGGAGATACGCAGTATTTT.

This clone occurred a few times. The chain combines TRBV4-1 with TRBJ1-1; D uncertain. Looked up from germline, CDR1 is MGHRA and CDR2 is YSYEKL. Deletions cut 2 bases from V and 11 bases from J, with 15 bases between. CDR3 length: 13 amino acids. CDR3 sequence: CASSQIPGVNAFF. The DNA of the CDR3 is TGCGCCAGCAGCCAAATCCCCGGAGTGAATGCTTTCTTT.

DNA for the CDR3: TGTGCCAGCAGCAGGACAGGGGGGAACTCCTACAATGAGCAGTTCTTC. It codes for CASSRTGGNSYNEQFF. This rearrangement joins TRBV2 to TRBJ2-1; 10 bases align to TRBD1. The CDR3 runs 16 residues. V lost 6 bases and J lost 0; bases outside the gene matches: 5. Looked up from germline, CDR1 is SNHLY and CDR2 is FYNNEI.